Below, 17 T cell receptor beta chains from the same sample are listed, as sequenced in a study of T cell repertoires in cytomegalovirus infection. TCRdb analysed the reads with MiXCR anew, one entry per CDR3 protein. The sample has a few hundred thousand distinct CDR3 sequences, approximately 26% seen once; the top ten hold approximately 13%. The source material was PBMCs. The receptors shown here come from a human donor in good health (CMV status not recorded). Some clones in this sample may be carry-over from other donors' samples.

The chain is built from TRBV7-9 and TRBJ1-4; TRBD1 matches 8 bases. V shed 5 bases and J 5 bases; nucleotides not matched to a gene: 10. The CDR3 has 16 amino acids. Germline V gene data show CDR1 as SEHNR and CDR2 as FQNEAQ (reference sequence). CDR3 in amino acids: CASSDRGQGSNEKLFF. DNA for the CDR3: TGTGCCAGCAGCGACCGCGGACAGGGTTCCAATGAAAAACTGTTTTTT.

This chain uses TRBV5-1 with TRBJ1-4, with D uncertain. Trimming removed 2 bases at V and 8 bases at J, with 13 bases between. CDR1 is SGHRS and CDR2 is YFSETQ in the germline V gene. The CDR3 is 14 amino acids. The CDR3 sequence: CASSLTDYKEKLFF. The CDR3 nucleotides read TGCGCCAGCAGCTTAACAGACTACAAAGAAAAACTGTTTTTT.

The V call is TRBV10-3, the J call TRBJ1-6; no clear D gene. V was cut by 0 bases and J by 6 bases, with 6 bases left in between. CDR1 is ENHRY, CDR2 SYGVKD, per germline. This CDR3 has 14 amino acids. CDR3 sequence (DNA): TGTGCCATCAGTGAGTCGTCAGCTAATTCACCCCTCCACTTT. Protein: CAISESSANSPLHF.

This clonotype was observed at least ten times. The rearrangement joins TRBV7-8 to TRBJ2-3; D uncertain. Trimming took 6 bases from V and 6 from J, leaving 7 bases between them. The germline V gene encodes CDR1 SGHVS and CDR2 FQNEAQ. CDR3 length: 11 amino acids. CDR3 loop: CASSDGDTQYF. The CDR3 DNA reads as TGTGCCAGCAGTGACGGGGATACGCAGTATTTT.

This clonotype has a handful of counts. This chain links TRBV4-1 with TRBJ1-1, with D uncertain. The V end lost 0 bases, the J end lost 3 bases, and 17 bases lay between the germline ends. Germline V lookup: CDR1 MGHRA, CDR2 YSYEKL. The CDR3 spans 17 residues. The CDR3 reads CASSQDVNRNGDTEAFF. The CDR3 DNA reads TGCGCCAGCAGCCAAGACGTTAATCGGAACGGCGACACTGAAGCTTTCTTT.

The chain links TRBV12-3 or TRBV12-4 to TRBJ2-4; weak D call: TRBD1 (6 bases). V was shortened by 6 bases and J by 9 bases, with 18 bases between the two germline ends. The CDR3 runs 14 residues. CDR3 region: CASRPLTGLGIQYF. The DNA of the CDR3 is TGTGCCAGCAGGCCACTAACAGGGTTGGGCATTCAGTACTTC.

In DNA form, the CDR3 reads TGCGCCAGCAGCGCCGGATCGCAGGGTACGTACGAGCAGTACTTC. Translated: CASSAGSQGTYEQYF. The chain recombines TRBV4-3 with TRBJ2-7; weak D call: TRBD1 (5 bases). The CDR3 totals 15 residues. Trimming removed 5 bases from V and 4 bases from J, with 18 bases in between. Germline values: CDR1 LGHNA, CDR2 YSLEER.

This chain connects TRBV28 to TRBJ2-3; the D is unclear. Germline values: CDR1 MDHEN, CDR2 SYDVKM. This CDR3 comprises 12 residues. V was shortened by 7 bases and J by 4 bases, with 9 bases between the two germline ends. In DNA, the CDR3 is TGTGCCAGCACCTTTACCGCAGATACGCAGTATTTT. Protein sequence: CASTFTADTQYF.

The V and J genes are TRBV12-5 and TRBJ2-5; D gene unclear. The germline V gene encodes CDR1 LGHNT and CDR2 FRNRAP. There are 17 residues in the CDR3. The V gene lost 2 bases and the J gene lost 2 bases, with 18 bases spanning the gap. CDR3 coding DNA: TGTGCTAGTGGTTTGTATGAAAGTTTAGGGCAACAAGAGACCCAGTACTTC. Encoded protein: CASGLYESLGQQETQYF.

The chain employs TRBV7-6 and TRBJ1-3; D is uncertain. Germline V gives CDR1 SGHVS, CDR2 FNYEAQ. The CDR3 has 16 amino acids. V was pared by 0 bases and J by 0 bases, with 9 bases between. The CDR3 region is CASSLASSLSGNTIYF. DNA of the CDR3: TGTGCCAGCAGCTTAGCTTCAAGTCTCTCTGGAAACACCATATATTTT.

This chain links TRBV19 with TRBJ2-1; the D gene is possibly TRBD2 (5 bases). Germline values: CDR1 LNHDA, CDR2 SQIVND (reference sequence). V lost 0 bases, J lost 4 bases, and 13 bases lay in between. The CDR3 contains 16 residues. This CDR3 reads CASSIEQRLPYNEQFF. The CDR3 DNA is TGTGCCAGTAGTATAGAACAGAGACTACCATACAATGAGCAGTTCTTC.

This clonotype was counted at least ten times. This chain links TRBV7-2 with TRBJ2-7, with D possibly being TRBD2 (6 bases). Looked up from germline, CDR1 is SGHTA and CDR2 is FQGNSA. The germline V and J ends were trimmed by 3 bases and 11 bases, with 14 bases remaining between them. There are 12 residues in the CDR3. The CDR3 nucleotides read TGTGCCAGCAGCTTGGACCACGGGGGAGAGTACTTC. The encoded protein is CASSLDHGGEYF. The complete variable domain, with remaining parts taken from reference TRBV7-2 and TRBJ2-7, reads GAGVSQSPSNKVTEKGKDVELRCDPISGHTALYWYRQSLGQGLEFLIYFQGNSAPDKSGLPSDRFSAERTGGSVSTLTIQRTQQEDSAVYLCASSLDHGGEYFGPGTRLTVT.

The chain has TRBV20-1 and TRBJ2-1; 8 bases fit TRBD1. From germline, CDR1 is DFQATT and CDR2 SNEGSKA (reference sequence). After removal of 3 bases from V and 7 bases from J, the junction contained 14 bases not matched to a gene. This CDR3 contains 16 residues. The DNA of the CDR3 is TGCAGTGCTAGCCAGTCGGCCAGGACAGGGCAAAATGAGCAGTTCTTC. This sequence encodes CSASQSARTGQNEQFF.

In its sample, this clonotype was seen a few times. CDR3 DNA: TGCAGTGCTAGAGATCCTATAGGGGATCAGCCCCAGCATTTT. Its protein product is CSARDPIGDQPQHF. The rearrangement uses TRBV20-1 and TRBJ1-5; D is perhaps TRBD1 (5 bases). CDR1 and CDR2 from the germline V gene are DFQATT and SNEGSKA (reference sequence). Deletions cut 0 bases from V and 5 bases from J, with 11 bases between. The CDR3 sequence is 14 residues long.

This clonotype was seen many times. The rearrangement joins TRBV7-2 to TRBJ2-5, with 11 positions matching TRBD2. V lost 5 bases to trimming and J lost 4 bases; unmatched junction nucleotides: 9. The CDR3 has 16 residues. Germline assignment: CDR1 SGHTA and CDR2 FQGNSA. CDR3 sequence: CASSARLAGLLETQYF. The CDR3 DNA reads TGTGCCAGCAGCGCCAGACTAGCGGGATTACTAGAGACCCAGTACTTC.

Of note for this clonotype: This clone may be a read error of a much larger clone one base away. The chain has TRBV5-4 and TRBJ1-1, with D unresolved. The CDR3 runs to 12 residues. CDR1 and CDR2 from the germline V gene are SGHNT and YYREEE (reference sequence). Deletions cut 2 bases from V and 4 bases from J, with 6 bases between. CDR3 coding DNA: TGTGCCAGCAGCTTCGGAGTCACTGAAGCTTTCTTT. Protein: CASSFGVTEAFF.

The genes are TRBV12-5 and TRBJ1-4; D is possibly TRBD1 (5 bases). Germline V gene sequence: CDR1 LGHNT, CDR2 FRNRAP. The CDR3 runs 16 residues. Trimming cost V 0 bases and J 3 bases, with 11 bases left between them. The CDR3 here is CASGLVIGEANEKLFF. The CDR3 coding sequence is TGTGCTAGTGGTTTGGTAATAGGGGAAGCTAATGAAAAACTGTTTTTT.